The subject of this entry is one T cell receptor beta chain. The PCR ran on 60 Vbeta and 13 Jbeta primers. Clones were read by immunoSEQ multiplex PCR, and TCRdb kept only the in-frame ones, dropping some. The profile shows some 150,000 clones, approximately 68% of them singletons. The data belong to a study of cytomegalovirus exposure and HLA in healthy donors. The junction had 9 bases not matched to a gene; V was cut back by 5 bases and J by 5 bases. Germline-derived CDR1 and CDR2 are MNHEY and SVGAGI. The CDR3 has 15 residues. The specimen was PBMCs. V gene TRBV6-5 combines with J gene TRBJ2-7, with 10 bases fitting TRBD1. The receptor was isolated from a man in his forties in good health and CMV-seronegative. The CDR3 loop reads CASSGGQGIFNEQYF. CDR3 sequence (DNA): TGTGCCAGCAGTGGGGGACAGGGGATATTTAACGAGCAGTACTTC.